A single sample is the source of the 16 T cell receptor beta chains below, sequenced in a study of T and B cells in COVID-19 patients. Multiplex PCR with BIOMED2 TRB-A/B primer pools amplified TRB rearrangements. One entry per CDR3 protein, called by TCRdb with MiXCR from the multiplex PCR reads. The sample has 4,100 or so distinct CDR3 sequences; roughly a fifth are singletons. Each TRB amplification used about 250-550 ng of genomic DNA from blood. Sequenced material: blood. The receptors originated from a human donor with active COVID-19.

This chain connects TRBV19 to TRBJ1-5, with 9 bases identical to TRBD1. Germline assignment: CDR1 LNHDA and CDR2 SQIVND (reference sequence). With 6 bases clipped from V and 5 bases from J, the junction kept 5 bases outside the gene matches. The CDR3 consists of 14 residues. CDR3 nucleotide sequence: TGTGCCAGTAGAGGGACAGGGATTTATCAGCCCCAGCATTTT. It is translated as CASRGTGIYQPQHF.

This clonotype was counted between two and nine times. J is TRBJ2-5 and V is TRBV5-1; perhaps TRBD1 as D (6 bases). The V end was cut by 2 bases, the J end by 1 base, with 15 bases between. Germline assignment: CDR1 SGHRS and CDR2 YFSETQ. The CDR3 has 16 residues. CDR3 DNA sequence: TGCGCCAGCAGCTTAAGTCAGGGGCCTTTCCAAGAGACCCAGTACTTC. The encoded protein is CASSLSQGPFQETQYF.

This clonotype is medium-sized by share. The chain uses TRBV6-1 and TRBJ1-5; D not certain. Deletions cut 4 bases from V and 4 bases from J, with 8 bases between. This CDR3 region has 13 residues. Germline-derived CDR1 and CDR2 are MNHNS and SASEGT. The CDR3 DNA reads TGTGCCAGCAGTGTGACAATAAATCAGCCCCAGCATTTT. Encoded protein: CASSVTINQPQHF.

CDR3 loop: CASSGDGQDNSPLHF. For the CDR3, the DNA is TGTGCCAGCAGCGGAGACGGACAGGATAATTCACCCCTCCACTTT. The chain is built from TRBV11-2 and TRBJ1-6, with 7 bases aligning to TRBD1. The CDR3 covers 15 residues. V dropped 5 bases and J dropped 5; count of bases not matched to a gene: 6. CDR1 and CDR2 from the germline V gene are SGHAT and FQNNGV.

By its share, this clonotype is medium-sized. The genes are TRBV12-3 or TRBV12-4 and TRBJ2-7; TRBD1 matches 7 bases. CDR3 size: 14 residues. Unmatched junction bases numbered 5, after V lost 1 base and J lost 5 bases. CDR3 region: CASSLGQGPHEQYF. The CDR3 DNA follows: TGTGCCAGCAGTTTAGGACAGGGACCCCACGAGCAGTACTTC.

This clonotype was seen a few times. The genes are TRBV20-1 and TRBJ2-7, with D tentatively TRBD2 (6 bases). Germline lookup yields CDR1 DFQATT and CDR2 SNEGSKA (reference sequence). The CDR3 runs 13 residues. Trimming removed 5 bases from V and 1 base from J, with 12 bases in between. CDR3 coding DNA: TGCAGTGCTGCTAGCGTACAATCCTACGAGCAGTACTTC. It specifies CSAASVQSYEQYF.

The chain combines TRBV12-3 or TRBV12-4 with TRBJ1-1; D is unclear. The CDR3 is 17 residues long. Trimming shortened V by 0 bases and J by 6 bases, and 20 bases separated the two germline ends. Here the CDR3 reads CASSLADEVVFFSEAFF. The CDR3 DNA reads TGTGCCAGCAGTTTAGCCGACGAGGTGGTGTTTTTTTCTGAAGCTTTCTTT.

Within the sample, this clonotype is medium-sized (0.01 to 0.1%). The chain uses TRBV6-2 or TRBV6-3 and TRBJ2-7; D perhaps matches TRBD2 (6 bases). Per germline, CDR1 MNHEY and CDR2 SVGEGT. The V and J ends lost 5 bases and 2 bases respectively, with 10 bases between them. The CDR3 has 13 residues. The CDR3 sequence: CASSVGTAYEQYF. The CDR3 nucleotides are TGTGCCAGCAGTGTTGGGACTGCCTACGAGCAGTACTTC.

In this sample, this clonotype is medium-sized (0.01 to 0.1%). The chain joins TRBV18 to TRBJ2-5; TRBD2 aligns across 12 bases. Germline assignment: CDR1 KGHSH and CDR2 LQKENI. V shed 4 bases, J shed 1 base, and the junction held 4 bases outside the gene matches. The length of the CDR3 is 16 residues. Here the CDR3 reads CASSLRTSGIQETQYF. The CDR3 DNA is TGTGCCAGCTCACTTCGGACTAGCGGGATCCAAGAGACCCAGTACTTC.

This chain connects TRBV20-1 to TRBJ2-2; the match to TRBD2 covers 9 bases. The V and J ends lost 5 bases and 3 bases, in that order; junction bases with no gene match: 1. CDR3 length: 13 amino acids. Germline V gene sequence: CDR1 DFQATT, CDR2 SNEGSKA (reference sequence). The CDR3, as DNA: TGCAGTGCTTTAGCGGGAGACACCGGGGAGCTGTTTTTT. The encoded protein is CSALAGDTGELFF.

This clonotype has only a few counts. One end of the junction is discordant with germline, which a read error may explain. V usage is TRBV4-3 and J usage is TRBJ2-7; D possibly uses TRBD1 or TRBD2 (5 bases each). This CDR3 is built from 15 residues. The germline gives CDR1 LGHNA, CDR2 YSLEER. CDR3 in amino acids: CASSQGPGTADEQYF. In DNA, the CDR3 is TGTGCCAGCAGCCAAGGGCCCGGGACGGCGGACGAGCAGTACTTC.

To note about this clonotype: Since a much larger clone is just one base distant, this may be a read error. The chain's CDR3 is CASSHPGGQSGSTIYF. The CDR3 nucleotides read TGTGCCAGCTCACACCCAGGGGGTCAGAGTGGAAGCACCATATATTTT. The rearrangement uses TRBV18 and TRBJ1-3, with TRBD1 matching 7 bases. Germline loops: CDR1 KGHSH, CDR2 LQKENI. This CDR3 is built from 16 residues. Full variable domain (outside the CDR3, taken from reference TRBV18 and TRBJ1-3): NAGVMQNPRHLVRRRGQEARLRCSPMKGHSHVYWYRQLPEEGLKFMVYLQKENIIDESGMPKERFSAEFPKEGPSILRIQQVVRGDSAAYFCASSHPGGQSGSTIYFGEGSWLTVV.

This chain links TRBV7-2 with TRBJ2-2; 7 bases match TRBD1. V gave up 5 bases and J gave up 3 bases; unmatched junction bases: 9. CDR1 SGHTA and CDR2 FQGNSA come from the germline V gene. This CDR3 is built from 16 residues. This CDR3 reads CASSPGQVMYTGELFF. In DNA form, the CDR3 reads TGTGCCAGCAGCCCCGGACAGGTTATGTACACCGGGGAGCTGTTTTTT.

A word on this clonotype: One base away lies a much larger clone, so this may be a sequencing read error. This chain joins TRBV12-3 or TRBV12-4 and TRBJ2-5; D is perhaps TRBD2 (7 bases). The CDR3 covers 12 residues. CDR3 sequence (DNA): TGTGCCAGCACTTCACCGGGGGGCGCCAGGCACTTC. Residues: CASTSPGGARHF.

By share, this clonotype ranks as medium-sized (0.01 to 0.1%). The V and J genes are TRBV18 and TRBJ1-2; 7 nucleotides line up with TRBD1. The germline V gene has CDR1 KGHSH and CDR2 LQKENI. The CDR3 is made up of 15 amino acids. V dropped 6 bases and J dropped 5; count of bases not matched to a gene: 12. The CDR3 sequence is CASSTTGTDPYGYTF. The CDR3 nucleotides read TGTGCCAGCTCGACAACCGGGACAGATCCGTATGGCTACACCTTC.

This clonotype counts as medium-sized (0.01 to 0.1%). The rearrangement joins TRBV5-4 to TRBJ2-5; no definite D call. CDR1 and CDR2 (germline): SGHNT, YYREEE (reference sequence). The CDR3 sequence is 17 residues long. The V gene lost 0 bases and the J gene lost 5 bases, with 20 bases spanning the gap. CDR3 protein: CASSLGVRAFAGETQYF. CDR3 nucleotide sequence: TGTGCCAGCAGCTTGGGGGTTAGAGCCTTCGCCGGGGAGACCCAGTACTTC.